These 19 T cell receptor beta chains came from one sample sequenced in a study of regulatory T cells in long-lasting Graves disease. This sample's time point: newly diagnosed GD, antithyroid drugs for less than 3 months. The TCR library used RNA extracted from PBMCs. Arm-PCR of CDR3 regions and iRepertoire HTBI primers were used to build TCR beta libraries. TCRdb called the multiplex PCR reads again in MiXCR, with one record for every CDR3 protein. The data show about 540,000 distinct CDR3 sequences, with 13% seen just once and roughly a tenth held by the top ten. This sample also appeared in a second study, on T cells in Graves' hyperthyroidism and ophthalmopathy.

The specimen was peripheral blood mononuclear cells (PBMCs), collected at new diagnosis, from a patient treated with antithyroid drugs. The receptors originated from a man aged 25 to 40 with Graves disease.

J is TRBJ2-2 and V is TRBV4-1; 12 nucleotides align to TRBD2. The CDR3 has 15 amino acids. Germline trimming cut 3 bases from V and 5 bases from J; bases unmatched to any gene: 1. Germline loops: CDR1 MGHRA, CDR2 YSYEKL. The CDR3 sequence: CASSQGTSGTGELFF. In DNA, the CDR3 is TGCGCCAGCAGCCAGGGGACTAGCGGGACCGGGGAGCTGTTTTTT.

This chain connects TRBV20-1 to TRBJ2-1; D gene unclear. Per germline, CDR1 DFQATT and CDR2 SNEGSKA (reference sequence). The CDR3 covers 11 residues. V was cut by 3 bases and J by 5 bases, with 5 bases left in between. As DNA, the CDR3 is TGCAGTGCTAGGACTCACAATGAGCAGTTCTTC. This gives the protein CSARTHNEQFF.

Note on this clonotype: With a much larger clone just one base away, this may be a read error. This chain joins TRBV20-1 and TRBJ1-4; 8 positions agree with TRBD1. This CDR3 has 13 residues. Germline lookup yields CDR1 DFQATT and CDR2 SNEGSKA (reference sequence). In DNA, the CDR3 is TGCAGTGCTCTGGGACAGGCCAATGAAAAACCGTTTTTT. This translates into CSALGQANEKPFF.

This clonotype showed up many times. This chain connects TRBV5-1 to TRBJ2-4, with 10 bases lining up with TRBD1. CDR1 SGHRS and CDR2 YFSETQ come from the germline V gene. The CDR3 extends over 16 amino acids. J lost 1 base, V lost 0 bases, and 1 base had no gene match. CDR3 DNA sequence: TGCGCCAGCAGCTTGGCGGGACAGGGGGCCAAAAACATTCAGTACTTC. Protein sequence: CASSLAGQGAKNIQYF.

Remarks on this clonotype: This clone may be a read error of a much larger clone one base away. The chain recombines TRBV27 with TRBJ2-1, with 14 positions matching TRBD2. V shed 2 bases, J shed 7 bases, and the junction held 4 bases outside the gene matches. This CDR3 spans 16 amino acids. Germline assignment: CDR1 MNHEY and CDR2 SMNVEV (reference sequence). CDR3 residues: CASSLPGTSGSNEQFF. In DNA, the CDR3 is TGTGCCAGCAGTTTACCGGGGACTAGCGGGAGTAATGAGCAGTTCTTC.

The chain recombines TRBV6-1 with TRBJ2-1; 7 nucleotides match TRBD2. Germline lookup yields CDR1 MNHNS and CDR2 SASEGT. The junction had 5 bases not matched to a gene; V was cut back by 6 bases and J by 0 bases. This CDR3 comprises 15 residues. Written as DNA, the CDR3 is TGTGCCAGCAGACGAGCGGGGCCCTCCTACAATGAGCAGTTCTTC. Its translation is CASRRAGPSYNEQFF.

This clonotype was seen ten or more times. Its ends do not fully match the called genes, so a read error is possible. This rearrangement joins TRBV27 to TRBJ2-1; TRBD2 agrees at 11 bases. CDR1 is MNHEY and CDR2 is SMNVEV in the germline V gene (reference sequence). The CDR3 has 16 amino acids. CDR3 DNA sequence: TGTGCCAGCAATTTAGCGGGAGGGCCGCCCTACAATGAGCAGTTCTTC. Encoded protein: CASNLAGGPPYNEQFF.

At least ten counts were recorded for this clonotype. The rearrangement links TRBV27 to TRBJ2-5, with D uncertain. Between the trimmed V and J ends, which lost 0 bases and 4 bases, there was a span of 12 bases. CDR1 is MNHEY and CDR2 is SMNVEV in the germline V gene (reference sequence). This CDR3 has 15 amino acids. In DNA form, the CDR3 reads TGTGCCAGCAGTTTATCTCGACACCAACGAGAGACCCAGTACTTC. Its protein is CASSLSRHQRETQYF.

This clonotype has a handful of counts. The rearrangement uses TRBV29-1 and TRBJ2-7; the D is unclear. The V gene's germline CDR1 is SQVTM and CDR2 ANQGSEA. V lost 4 bases and J 0 bases, leaving 10 bases between the germline ends. The CDR3 consists of 13 residues. CDR3 in DNA: TGCAGCGTTGGTAAAGACATCTCCTACGAGCAGTACTTC. Encoded protein: CSVGKDISYEQYF.

This clonotype was picked up a small number of times. DNA for the CDR3: TGTGCCAGCAGCGTGGACGCCCACCAGGCTACCTTC. Translating gives CASSVDAHQATF. The genes are TRBV9 and TRBJ1-2; D unclear. The CDR3 sequence is 12 residues long. Trimming cost V 2 bases and J 14 bases, with 16 bases left between them. Germline V CDR1 and CDR2: SGDLS, YYNGEE.

Many counts were recorded for this clonotype. The gene calls are TRBV2 and TRBJ2-5; tentatively, D is TRBD2 (6 bases). CDR1 is SNHLY, CDR2 FYNNEI, per germline. The CDR3 has 14 residues. V lost 4 bases and J 5 bases, leaving 14 bases between the germline ends. CDR3 residues: CASSGTGARETQYF. CDR3 DNA: TGTGCCAGCAGTGGAACGGGAGCGAGGGAGACCCAGTACTTC.

This clonotype was picked up many times. The CDR3 sequence: CASSDRSGDLGTGELFF. CDR3 nucleotide sequence: TGTGCCAGCAGTGATAGATCAGGAGATCTAGGCACCGGGGAGCTGTTTTTT. J is TRBJ2-2 and V is TRBV2; D gene unclear. This CDR3 region has 17 residues. Germline V gene sequence: CDR1 SNHLY, CDR2 FYNNEI. Between the trimmed V and J ends, which lost 3 bases and 4 bases, there was a span of 18 bases.

V gene TRBV5-1 combines with J gene TRBJ2-5, with D possibly TRBD2 on 5 matching bases. Per germline, CDR1 SGHRS and CDR2 YFSETQ. CDR3 length: 13 amino acids. V lost 4 bases and J 5 bases, leaving 12 bases between the germline ends. CDR3 sequence (DNA): TGCGCCAGCAGCGTCCCTAGCCGGGAGACCCAGTACTTC. Translation: CASSVPSRETQYF.

The rearrangement uses TRBV30 and TRBJ2-6, with no clear D. Trimming took 3 bases from V and 0 from J, leaving 0 bases between them. The length of the CDR3 is 12 residues. Per the germline V gene, CDR1 is GTSNPN and CDR2 is SVGIG (reference sequence). The CDR3 DNA is TGTGCCTGGAGCTCTGGGGCCAACGTCCTGACTTTC. It encodes CAWSSGANVLTF. Full variable domain (outside the CDR3, taken from reference TRBV30 and TRBJ2-6): SQTIHQWPATLVQPVGSPLSLECTVEGTSNPNLYWYRQAAGRGLQLLFYSVGIGQISSEVPQNLSASRPQDRQFILSSKKLLLSDSGFYLCAWSSGANVLTFGAGSRLTVL.

This clonotype was counted a few times. This rearrangement joins TRBV20-1 to TRBJ1-6; D remains unclear. The CDR3 has 15 amino acids. V lost 0 bases and J 7 bases, leaving 13 bases between the germline ends. CDR1 is DFQATT and CDR2 is SNEGSKA in the germline V gene (reference sequence). The CDR3 DNA reads TGCAGTGCTAGAGATCCGGCGGCGGGGAATTCACCCCTCCACTTT. Encoded protein: CSARDPAAGNSPLHF.

The chain carries TRBV30 and TRBJ2-7, with a possible D match to TRBD2 (5 bases). Germline CDR1 is GTSNPN and CDR2 is SVGIG (reference sequence). The CDR3 runs 14 residues. The V and J ends lost 3 bases and 2 bases respectively, with 14 bases between them. CDR3 coding DNA: TGTGCCTGGAGCGGAGGCGGGTACCCCTACGAGCAGTACTTC. This encodes CAWSGGGYPYEQYF.

This clonotype was counted between two and nine times. DNA for the CDR3: TGCAGTGCTAGTAGCGCCCTTCGAAATCCTTACAATGAGCAGTTCTTC. This codes for CSASSALRNPYNEQFF. The chain employs TRBV20-1 and TRBJ2-1, with D perhaps matching TRBD2 (5 bases). V was trimmed by 3 bases and J by 4 bases, leaving 19 bases between them. Germline loops: CDR1 DFQATT, CDR2 SNEGSKA (reference sequence). The CDR3 sequence is 16 residues long.

This clonotype was detected many times. The V call is TRBV7-9, the J call TRBJ2-1, with TRBD1 as a possible D gene (6 bases). The CDR3 sequence is 15 residues long. V lost 4 bases and J 8 bases, leaving 18 bases between the germline ends. Germline lookup yields CDR1 SEHNR and CDR2 FQNEAQ (reference sequence). In DNA form, the CDR3 reads TGTGCCAGCAGCTGGAGAGCAGGGGCGAGCGATGAGCAGTTCTTC. As protein: CASSWRAGASDEQFF.

This clonotype has only a few counts. This sequence joins TRBV7-8 and TRBJ1-2; TRBD1 aligns across 8 bases. Trimming cost V 10 bases and J 7 bases; bases outside gene matches: 5. The CDR3 has 11 residues. Germline loops: CDR1 SGHVS, CDR2 FQNEAQ. CDR3: CATTGGSGYTF. The CDR3 DNA is TGTGCCACCACAGGGGGAAGTGGCTACACCTTC.